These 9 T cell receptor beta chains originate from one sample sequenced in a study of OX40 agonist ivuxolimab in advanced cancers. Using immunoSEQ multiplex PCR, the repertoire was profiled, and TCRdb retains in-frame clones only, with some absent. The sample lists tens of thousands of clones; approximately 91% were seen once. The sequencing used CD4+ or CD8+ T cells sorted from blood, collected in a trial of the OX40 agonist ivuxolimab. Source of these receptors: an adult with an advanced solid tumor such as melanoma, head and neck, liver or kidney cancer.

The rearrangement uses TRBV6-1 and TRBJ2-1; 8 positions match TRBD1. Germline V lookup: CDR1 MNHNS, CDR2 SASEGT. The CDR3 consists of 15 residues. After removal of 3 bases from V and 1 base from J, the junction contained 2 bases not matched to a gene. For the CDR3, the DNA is TGTGCCAGCAGTGATGGACAGGGTTCCTACAATGAGCAGTTCTTC. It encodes CASSDGQGSYNEQFF.

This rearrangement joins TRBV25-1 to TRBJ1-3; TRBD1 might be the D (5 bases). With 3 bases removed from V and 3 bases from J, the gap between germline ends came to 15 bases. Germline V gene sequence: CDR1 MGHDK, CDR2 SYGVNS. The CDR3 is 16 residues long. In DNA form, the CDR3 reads TGTGCCAGCAGTGAGGCCAGGGTTTGGGGTGGAAACACCATATATTTT. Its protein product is CASSEARVWGGNTIYF.

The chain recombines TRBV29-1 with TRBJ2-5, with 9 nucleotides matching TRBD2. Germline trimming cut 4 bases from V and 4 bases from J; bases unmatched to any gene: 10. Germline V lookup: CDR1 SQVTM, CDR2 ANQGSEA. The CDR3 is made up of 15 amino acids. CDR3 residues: CSVGVAGGGGETQYF. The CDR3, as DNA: TGCAGCGTTGGCGTCGCGGGAGGGGGGGGAGAGACCCAGTACTTC.

CDR3 coding DNA: TGTGCCAGTAGTCAGGGGCTGATGAGGAATGAGCAGTTCTTC. This sequence encodes CASSQGLMRNEQFF. The J gene is TRBJ2-1, the V gene TRBV19; perhaps TRBD1 as D (6 bases). V shed 5 bases and J shed 7 bases, with 15 bases lying between them. The CDR3 is 14 amino acids. CDR1 LNHDA and CDR2 SQIVND come from the germline V gene (reference sequence). Full variable domain (outside the CDR3, taken from reference TRBV19 and TRBJ2-1): DGGITQSPKYLFRKEGQNVTLSCEQNLNHDAMYWYRQDPGQGLRLIYYSQIVNDFQKGDIAEGYSVSREKKESFPLTVTSAQKNPTAFYLCASSQGLMRNEQFFGPGTRLTVL.

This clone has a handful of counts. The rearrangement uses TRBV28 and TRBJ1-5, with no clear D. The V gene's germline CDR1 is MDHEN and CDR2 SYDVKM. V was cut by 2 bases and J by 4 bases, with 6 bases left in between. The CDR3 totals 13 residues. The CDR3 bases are TGTGCCAGCAGTTTAAGGCTTAATCAGCCCCAGCATTTT. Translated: CASSLRLNQPQHF.

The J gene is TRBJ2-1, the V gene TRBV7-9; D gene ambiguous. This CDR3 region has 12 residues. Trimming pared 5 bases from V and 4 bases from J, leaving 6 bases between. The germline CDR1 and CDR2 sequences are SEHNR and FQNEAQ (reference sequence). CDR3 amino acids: CASSRLYNEQFF. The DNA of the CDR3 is TGTGCCAGCAGCCGTCTTTACAATGAGCAGTTCTTC.

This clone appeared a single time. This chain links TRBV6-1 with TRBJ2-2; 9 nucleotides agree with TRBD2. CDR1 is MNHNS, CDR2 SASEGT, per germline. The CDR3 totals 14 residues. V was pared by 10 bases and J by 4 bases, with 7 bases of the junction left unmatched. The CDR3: CATRLAGSTGELFF. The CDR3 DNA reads TGTGCCACCCGTCTAGCGGGAAGCACCGGGGAGCTGTTTTTT.

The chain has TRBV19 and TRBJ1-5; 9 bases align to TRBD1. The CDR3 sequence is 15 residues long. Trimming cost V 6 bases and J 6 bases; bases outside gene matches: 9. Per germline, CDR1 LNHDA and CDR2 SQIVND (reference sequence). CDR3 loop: CASRRDRVNSQPQHF. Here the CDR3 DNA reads TGTGCCAGTAGGCGGGACAGGGTTAATAGTCAGCCCCAGCATTTT.

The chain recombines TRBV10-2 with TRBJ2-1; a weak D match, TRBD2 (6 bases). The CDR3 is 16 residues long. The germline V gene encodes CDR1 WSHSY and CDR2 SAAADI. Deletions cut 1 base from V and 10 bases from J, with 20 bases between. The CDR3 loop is CASSEFLREGGLEQFF. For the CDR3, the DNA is TGCGCCAGCAGTGAGTTCCTGCGGGAAGGAGGTCTAGAGCAGTTCTTC.